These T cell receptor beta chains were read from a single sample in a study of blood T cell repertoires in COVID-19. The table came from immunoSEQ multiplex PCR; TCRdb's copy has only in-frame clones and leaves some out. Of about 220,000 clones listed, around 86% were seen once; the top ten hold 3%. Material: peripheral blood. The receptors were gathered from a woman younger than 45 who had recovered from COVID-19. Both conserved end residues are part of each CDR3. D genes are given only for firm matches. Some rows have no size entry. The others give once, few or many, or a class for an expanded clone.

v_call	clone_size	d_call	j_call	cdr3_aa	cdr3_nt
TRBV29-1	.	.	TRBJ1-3	CSVAGLSGNTIYF	TGCAGCGTAGCAGGGCTCTCTGGAAACACCATATATTTT
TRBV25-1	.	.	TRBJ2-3	CASSELGVTVDTQYF	TGTGCCAGCAGTGAATTGGGCGTGACAGTGGATACGCAGTATTTT
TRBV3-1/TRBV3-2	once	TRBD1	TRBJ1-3	CASSDTGVSGNTIYF	TGTGCCAGCAGCGATACAGGGGTATCTGGAAACACCATATATTTT
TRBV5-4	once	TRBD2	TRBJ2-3	CASSSTRGGLKEDTQYF	TGTGCCAGCAGCTCCACCCGGGGGGGCCTCAAGGAGGATACGCAGTATTTT
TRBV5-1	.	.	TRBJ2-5	CASKPLGGDQETQYF	TGCGCCAGCAAACCCTTGGGCGGGGACCAAGAGACCCAGTACTTC
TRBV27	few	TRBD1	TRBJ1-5	CASSSRTGDQPQHF	TGTGCCAGCAGTTCCCGGACAGGGGATCAGCCCCAGCATTTT
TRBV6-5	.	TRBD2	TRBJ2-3	CASKRGGRTDTQYF	TGTGCCAGCAAACGGGGGGGCCGGACAGATACGCAGTATTTT
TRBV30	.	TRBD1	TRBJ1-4	CAWSFPDRGDEKLFF	TGTGCCTGGAGTTTCCCGGACAGGGGGGATGAAAAACTGTTTTTT
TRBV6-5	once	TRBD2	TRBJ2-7	CASSYVIAGGRYEQYF	TGTGCCAGCAGTTACGTTATAGCGGGGGGGAGATACGAGCAGTACTTC
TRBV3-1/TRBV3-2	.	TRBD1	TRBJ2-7	CASSQNSPRGYEQYF	TGTGCCAGCAGCCAAAATTCACCCAGGGGGTACGAGCAGTACTTC
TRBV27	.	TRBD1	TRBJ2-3	CASSLFLTGGTDTQYF	TGTGCCAGCAGTTTATTTTTAACAGGGGGCACAGATACGCAGTATTTT
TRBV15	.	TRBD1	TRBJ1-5	CATSKAGGIYQPQHF	TGTGCCACCAGCAAAGCAGGGGGTATTTATCAGCCCCAGCATTTT
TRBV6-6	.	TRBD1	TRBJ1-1	CASRATGVNTEAFF	TGTGCCAGCAGGGCCACAGGGGTAAACACTGAAGCTTTCTTT
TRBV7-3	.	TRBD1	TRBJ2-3	CASSLTAGTEVPDTQYF	TGTGCCAGCAGCTTGACGGCCGGGACAGAGGTTCCAGATACGCAGTATTTT
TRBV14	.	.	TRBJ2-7	CASSRSGPGAYEQYF	TGTGCCAGCAGCCGATCCGGGCCGGGGGCCTACGAGCAGTACTTC
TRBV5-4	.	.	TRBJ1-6	CASSPEGMALHF	TGTGCCAGCAGTCCCGAGGGAATGGCCCTCCACTTT
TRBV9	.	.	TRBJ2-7	CASSVEIQGYEQYF	TGTGCCAGCAGCGTAGAAATACAGGGCTACGAGCAGTACTTC
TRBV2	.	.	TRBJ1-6	CASSEGTFNSPLHF	TGTGCCAGCAGTGAAGGGACTTTTAATTCACCCCTCCACTTT